The 3 T cell receptor beta chains reported below all come from one sample, sequenced in a study of identical twins. Each CDR3 protein gets one entry after TCRdb re-called the 5' RACE reads with MiXCR. The sample lists under 500,000 distinct CDR3 sequences, roughly an eighth occurring once. These same data were also listed under a study on yellow fever vaccine responses in identical twins.

The specimen was CD4+ T cells sorted from blood. Receptors originate from a woman younger than 30 in good health.

The rearrangement joins TRBV6-1 to TRBJ1-4, with D perhaps TRBD1 (5 bases). Trimming pared 1 base from V and 8 bases from J, leaving 11 bases between. The length of the CDR3 is 14 residues. CDR1 and CDR2 (germline): MNHNS, SASEGT. The CDR3 loop reads CASSEVGETEKLFF. In DNA form, the CDR3 reads TGTGCCAGCAGTGAAGTAGGGGAAACGGAAAAACTGTTTTTT.

This clonotype has at least ten counts. The chain couples TRBV7-8 to TRBJ2-7; a possible D gene is TRBD1 (5 bases). Germline V gene data show CDR1 as SGHVS and CDR2 as FQNEAQ. The V end was cut by 0 bases, the J end by 3 bases, with 12 bases between. This CDR3 region has 15 residues. CDR3 DNA sequence: TGTGCCAGCAGCTTAGCGGAAGACAGTTTCTACGAGCAGTACTTC. Protein product: CASSLAEDSFYEQYF.

The V gene is TRBV5-5, the J gene TRBJ2-1; possibly TRBD2 for D (6 bases). Germline V gene data show CDR1 as SGHKS and CDR2 as YYEKEE (reference sequence). Trimming removed 3 bases from V and 0 bases from J, with 13 bases in between. This CDR3 contains 16 residues. Here the CDR3 reads CASSWGVLCSYNEQFF. CDR3 coding DNA: TGTGCCAGCAGCTGGGGGGTGCTCTGCTCCTACAATGAGCAGTTCTTC.